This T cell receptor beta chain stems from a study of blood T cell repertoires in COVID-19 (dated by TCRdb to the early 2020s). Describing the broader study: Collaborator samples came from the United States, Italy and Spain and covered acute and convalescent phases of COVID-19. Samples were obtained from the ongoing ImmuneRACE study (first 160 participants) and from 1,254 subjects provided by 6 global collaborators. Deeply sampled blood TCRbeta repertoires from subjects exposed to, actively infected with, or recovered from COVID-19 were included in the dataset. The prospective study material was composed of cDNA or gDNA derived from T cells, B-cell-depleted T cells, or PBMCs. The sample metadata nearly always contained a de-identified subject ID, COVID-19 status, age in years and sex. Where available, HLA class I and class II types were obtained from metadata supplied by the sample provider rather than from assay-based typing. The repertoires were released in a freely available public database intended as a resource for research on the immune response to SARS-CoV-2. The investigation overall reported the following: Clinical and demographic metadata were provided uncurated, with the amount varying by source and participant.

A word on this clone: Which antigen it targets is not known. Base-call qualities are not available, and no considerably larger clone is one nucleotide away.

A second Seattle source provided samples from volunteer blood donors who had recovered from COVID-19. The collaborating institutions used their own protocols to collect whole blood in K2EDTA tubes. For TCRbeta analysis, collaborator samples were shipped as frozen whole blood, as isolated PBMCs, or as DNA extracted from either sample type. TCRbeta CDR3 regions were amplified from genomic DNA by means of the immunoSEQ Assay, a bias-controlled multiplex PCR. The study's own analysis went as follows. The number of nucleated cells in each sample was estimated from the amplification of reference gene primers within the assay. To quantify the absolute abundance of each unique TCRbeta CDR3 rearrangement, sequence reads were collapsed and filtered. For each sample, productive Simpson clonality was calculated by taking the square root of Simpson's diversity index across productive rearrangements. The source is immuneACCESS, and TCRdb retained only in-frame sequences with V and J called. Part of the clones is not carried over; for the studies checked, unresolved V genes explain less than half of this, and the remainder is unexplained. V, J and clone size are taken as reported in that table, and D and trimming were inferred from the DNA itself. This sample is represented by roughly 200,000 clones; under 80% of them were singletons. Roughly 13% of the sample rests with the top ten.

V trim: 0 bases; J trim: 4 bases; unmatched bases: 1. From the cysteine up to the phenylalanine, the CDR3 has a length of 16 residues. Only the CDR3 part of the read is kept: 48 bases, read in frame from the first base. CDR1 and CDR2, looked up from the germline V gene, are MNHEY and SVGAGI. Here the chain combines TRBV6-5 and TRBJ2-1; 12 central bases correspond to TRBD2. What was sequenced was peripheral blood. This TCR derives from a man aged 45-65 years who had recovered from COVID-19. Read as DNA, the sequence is TGTGCCAGCAGTTACTCCCTAGCGGGGGGGTACAATGAGCAGTTCTTC. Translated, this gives CASSYSLAGGYNEQFF.